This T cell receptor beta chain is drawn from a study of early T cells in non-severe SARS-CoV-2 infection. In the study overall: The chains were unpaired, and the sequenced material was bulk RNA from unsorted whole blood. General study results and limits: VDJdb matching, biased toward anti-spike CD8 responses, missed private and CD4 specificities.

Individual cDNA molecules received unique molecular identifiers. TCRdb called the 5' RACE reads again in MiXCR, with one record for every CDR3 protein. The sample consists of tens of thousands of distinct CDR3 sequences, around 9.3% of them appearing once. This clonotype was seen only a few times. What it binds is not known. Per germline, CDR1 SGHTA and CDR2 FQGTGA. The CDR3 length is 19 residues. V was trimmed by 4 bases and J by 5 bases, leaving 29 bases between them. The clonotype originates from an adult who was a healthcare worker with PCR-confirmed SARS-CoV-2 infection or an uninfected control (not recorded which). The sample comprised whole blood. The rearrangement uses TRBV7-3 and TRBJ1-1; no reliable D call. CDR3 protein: CASSSPPESPPKVWTEAFF. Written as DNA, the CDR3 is TGTGCCAGCAGCTCCCCACCCGAGAGTCCACCCAAGGTATGGACTGAAGCTTTCTTT.